These T cell receptor beta chains were read from a single sample in a study of shared clonotypes between healthy human individuals. The protocol was immunoSEQ multiplex PCR, while the TCRdb copy is restricted to in-frame clones and leaves out a portion. The sample shows fewer than 1 million clones, about 96% of them seen only once. Source material: naive CD8+ T cells sorted from blood. The receptors originated from a man between 25 and 39 years old in good health. Each CDR3 is given with its conserved first and last residue. The D gene is left open where the match is weak. Part of the rows lack a size; the others show once, few, many or a class for expanded clones.

TRBJ2-7 TRBV30 14 . . TGTGCCTGGAGGGTTTCGTCCGGGTACGTGGAGCAGTACTTC CAWRVSSGYVEQYF
TRBJ2-1 TRBV28 16 TRBD2 . TGTGCCAGCAGTCCGCGGGCGGGAGCCCCCTACAATGAGCAGTTCTTC CASSPRAGAPYNEQFF
TRBJ2-7 TRBV7-2 14 . . TGTGCCAGCAGCCCCCAGGGGGGAATCTACGAGCAGTACTTC CASSPQGGIYEQYF
TRBJ2-1 TRBV7-9 13 . . TGTGCCAGCAGGACGAGTATGCTTGATGAGCAGTTCTTC CASRTSMLDEQFF
TRBJ1-1 TRBV5-1 15 TRBD1 . TGCGCCAGCAGCCCGGACAGGGGGGTACGCACTGAAGCTTTCTTT CASSPDRGVRTEAFF
TRBJ2-1 TRBV15 17 . . TGTGCCACCAGCAGAGGTCTGGGAATTGACTCCTACAATGAGCAGTTCTTC CATSRGLGIDSYNEQFF
TRBJ2-3 TRBV7-6 13 . . TGTGCCAGCAGCTTAGCCCTCACAGATACGCAGTATTTT CASSLALTDTQYF
TRBJ2-1 TRBV21-1 19 . few TGTGCCAGCGCCCTCGGCCCCATCCCAACCTTTAGCTCCTACAATGAGCAGTTCTTC CASALGPIPTFSSYNEQFF
TRBJ1-5 TRBV15 15 TRBD1 few TGTGCCACCAGATGGGACAGGGGCGGGGAGGAGCCCCAGCATTTT CATRWDRGGEEPQHF
TRBJ2-1 TRBV5-6 13 TRBD2 . TGTGCCAGCAGCTTAACTAGCGGCAATGAGCAGTTCTTC CASSLTSGNEQFF
TRBJ2-1 TRBV13 16 TRBD2 . TGTGCCAGCAGCAAGGGACTAGCGGGAGTCTACAATGAGCAGTTCTTC CASSKGLAGVYNEQFF
TRBJ1-1 TRBV7-2 15 . . TGTGCCAGCAGCTTAAGTCTAACTACCTTCACTGAAGCTTTCTTT CASSLSLTTFTEAFF
TRBJ2-7 TRBV29-1 13 TRBD2 . TGCAGCGTTGCTGGGACTAGCGTCTACGAGCAGTACTTC CSVAGTSVYEQYF
TRBJ1-1 TRBV27 15 . . TGTGCCAGCAGTTTAACCCAGGGAGTTATGTCTGAAGCTTTCTTT CASSLTQGVMSEAFF
TRBJ2-7 TRBV21-1 15 . . TGTGCCAGCAGCAAAGAGGACAGGGGGCTAAGGGAGCAGTACTTC CASSKEDRGLREQYF
TRBJ2-1 TRBV4-3 17 TRBD1 . TGCGCCAGCAGCCAAGGCACCGGGACAGGGGGTTACAATGAGCAGTTCTTC CASSQGTGTGGYNEQFF
TRBJ2-2 TRBV28 15 TRBD1 . TGTGCCAGCAGTATTTGGACAGGGGTTGCCGGGGAGCTGTTTTTT CASSIWTGVAGELFF
TRBJ1-3 TRBV2 14 . . TGTGCCAGCAGTGACTGGGGTGCTGGAAACACCATATATTTT CASSDWGAGNTIYF